Presented here are 27 T cell receptor beta chains from one specimen sequenced in a study of T cells in Graves' hyperthyroidism and ophthalmopathy. Amplified TCR beta CDR3 regions derived from RNA transcripts. The primer set for the first-round RT-PCR of the TCR CDR3 was HTBI. TCRdb redid the calling of the multiplex PCR reads with MiXCR, one entry per CDR3 protein. The sample lists approximately 480,000 distinct CDR3 sequences, less than 25% occurring once. The source material was blood. The receptors here all came from a man aged 18 to 35 with Graves' hyperthyroidism.

This chain joins TRBV12-3 or TRBV12-4 and TRBJ1-2; the D gene is possibly TRBD1 (6 bases). The CDR3 totals 15 residues. V shed 6 bases and J shed 1 base, with 15 bases lying between them. The CDR3 spells CASRTQGGGNYGYTF. CDR3 in DNA: TGTGCCAGCAGAACACAGGGTGGCGGTAACTATGGCTACACCTTC.

Many counts were recorded for this clonotype. This chain connects TRBV7-8 to TRBJ2-5, with D possibly TRBD2 on 5 matching bases. The V gene lost 2 bases and the J gene lost 3 bases, with 13 bases spanning the gap. Per germline, CDR1 SGHVS and CDR2 FQNEAQ. There are 15 residues in the CDR3. The CDR3 reads CASSLIPRVEETQYF. In DNA form, the CDR3 reads TGTGCCAGCAGCTTAATACCGAGGGTCGAAGAGACCCAGTACTTC.

This clonotype was seen a handful of times. This chain links TRBV28 with TRBJ1-5; tentatively, D is TRBD1 (6 bases). Per germline, CDR1 MDHEN and CDR2 SYDVKM. The CDR3 covers 18 residues. Trimming stripped 3 bases from V and 5 bases from J, with 23 bases between. CDR3 sequence (DNA): TGTGCCAGCAGTTTGTGGGGGCCTACCCTTGAGTTAGATCAGCCCCAGCATTTT. It codes for CASSLWGPTLELDQPQHF.

This clonotype was recorded only once. The gene calls are TRBV6-2 or TRBV6-3 and TRBJ2-5; 7 nucleotides align to TRBD2. V shed 5 bases, J shed 3 bases, and the junction held 9 bases outside the gene matches. Germline values: CDR1 MNHEY, CDR2 SVGEGT. The CDR3 runs 15 residues. The CDR3 loop reads CASSQLASGKETQYF. The CDR3 nucleotides are TGTGCCAGCAGTCAGTTGGCTAGCGGAAAAGAGACCCAGTACTTC.

The chain combines TRBV12-5 with TRBJ2-7; D gene uncertain. CDR1 and CDR2 (germline): LGHNT, FRNRAP. This CDR3 comprises 13 residues. Trimming removed 4 bases at V and 5 bases at J, with 12 bases between. CDR3 sequence: CASGSGNWDEQYF. CDR3 nucleotide sequence: TGTGCTAGTGGTTCTGGGAATTGGGACGAGCAGTACTTC.

This rearrangement joins TRBV7-8 to TRBJ2-1, with D perhaps matching TRBD2 (5 bases). Germline assignment: CDR1 SGHVS and CDR2 FQNEAQ. V lost 1 base, J lost 9 bases, and 10 bases lay in between. The CDR3 sequence is 13 residues long. This CDR3 reads CASSLGRTFEQFF. The CDR3 nucleotides are TGTGCCAGCAGCTTAGGGCGGACTTTTGAGCAGTTCTTC.

The sample holds many counts of this clonotype. The chain links TRBV12-3 or TRBV12-4 to TRBJ1-5; 7 nucleotides agree with TRBD1. The CDR3 is made up of 16 amino acids. Losses at the gene ends were 6 bases for V and 1 base for J; bases not matched to a gene: 9. CDR3 DNA: TGTGCCAGCAGACCTAATACAGGGGTAAGCAATCAGCCCCAGCATTTT. As protein: CASRPNTGVSNQPQHF.

Ten or more counts support this clonotype. This chain links TRBV15 with TRBJ2-6; D is unclear. Trimming removed 1 base from V and 1 base from J, with 5 bases in between. In germline, CDR1 is LNHNV, CDR2 YYDKDF (reference sequence). The CDR3 consists of 15 residues. The CDR3 nucleotides are TGTGCCACCAGCAGAGCCGGGTCTGGGGCCAACGTCCTGACTTTC. It specifies CATSRAGSGANVLTF. The complete variable domain, with remaining parts taken from reference TRBV15 and TRBJ2-6, reads DAMVIQNPRYQVTQFGKPVTLSCSQTLNHNVMYWYQQKSSQAPKLLFHYYDKDFNNEADTPDNFQSRRPNTSFCFLDIRSPGLGDTAMYLCATSRAGSGANVLTFGAGSRLTVL.

This clonotype was observed a few times. This chain connects TRBV29-1 to TRBJ1-1; D might be TRBD1 (6 bases). Germline V gene lookup returns CDR1 SQVTM and CDR2 ANQGSEA. V was pared by 2 bases and J by 6 bases, with 10 bases between. The CDR3 is 12 amino acids. The CDR3 protein is CSVEKGESEAFF. CDR3 DNA: TGCAGCGTTGAAAAGGGGGAGTCTGAAGCTTTCTTT.

The V gene is TRBV6-1, the J gene TRBJ2-7, with 7 bases that match TRBD1. With V trimmed by 6 bases and J by 6 bases, 17 bases remained unmatched. Germline V gene sequence: CDR1 MNHNS, CDR2 SASEGT. The CDR3 length is 16 residues. CDR3 coding DNA: TGTGCCAGCAGCAAAAAGAAACCCACAGGGGTGGGCGAGCAGTACTTC. Translation gives CASSKKKPTGVGEQYF.

Regarding this clonotype: Possible read error: a much larger clone is one base away. V usage is TRBV11-2 and J usage is TRBJ1-3, with D uncertain. Germline values: CDR1 SGHAT, CDR2 FQNNGV. The CDR3 loop spans 13 amino acids. The CDR3 here is CVSSLDYGNTIYF. The CDR3 DNA reads TGTGTCAGCAGCTTAGATTATGGAAACACCATATATTTT.

The chain couples TRBV4-1 to TRBJ2-2, with TRBD1 identical over 10 bases. Trimming cost V 0 bases and J 5 bases; bases outside gene matches: 3. Germline lookup yields CDR1 MGHRA and CDR2 YSYEKL. This CDR3 comprises 16 residues. The CDR3 DNA reads as TGCGCCAGCAGCCAAGAATGGACAGGGGGGACCGGGGAGCTGTTTTTT. Translating gives CASSQEWTGGTGELFF.

This clonotype was counted once. The chain is built from TRBV6-1 and TRBJ2-5, with 10 bases fitting TRBD2. Germline loops: CDR1 MNHNS, CDR2 SASEGT. This CDR3 is built from 15 residues. Germline trimming cut 4 bases from V and 4 bases from J; bases unmatched to any gene: 6. The CDR3 is CASSASGGGGETQYF. The CDR3 DNA sequence: TGTGCCAGCAGTGCCAGCGGGGGGGGTGGAGAGACCCAGTACTTC.

The chain has TRBV20-1 and TRBJ1-3, with D possibly TRBD1 on 5 matching bases. The CDR3 contains 14 residues. V dropped 6 bases and J dropped 3 bases, with 15 bases sitting between them. Germline loops: CDR1 DFQATT, CDR2 SNEGSKA (reference sequence). Here the CDR3 reads CSAIDGGDGNTIYF. CDR3 nucleotide sequence: TGCAGTGCCATCGACGGAGGGGATGGAAACACCATATATTTT.

In regard to this clonotype: A much larger clonotype is one base distant, so this may be a read error. The chain carries TRBV4-1 and TRBJ1-5, with D unclear. CDR3 length: 14 amino acids. Deletions cut 5 bases from V and 0 bases from J, with 8 bases between. The germline V gene encodes CDR1 MGHRA and CDR2 YSYEKL. The CDR3 DNA reads as TGCGCCAGCAGCACACCTAATAGCAATCAGCCCCAGCATTTT. Protein sequence: CASSTPNSNQPQHF.

Comment on this clonotype: This may come from a read error, since a much larger clone is one base off. This CDR3 is missing its conserved last phenylalanine or tryptophan, likely due to a read error. The chain couples TRBV30 to TRBJ1-1; D unresolved. This CDR3 comprises 13 residues. V was shortened by 4 bases and J by 0 bases, with 9 bases between the two germline ends. In germline, CDR1 is GTSNPN, CDR2 SVGIG (reference sequence). CDR3 sequence reads: CAWTEIMNTEAFS. The CDR3 DNA reads TGTGCCTGGACAGAAATCATGAACACTGAAGCTTTCTCT.

This chain connects TRBV7-2 to TRBJ1-2, with D uncertain. Germline CDR1 and CDR2: SGHTA and FQGNSA. This CDR3 spans 15 amino acids. V shed 1 base and J shed 3 bases, with 12 bases lying between them. The CDR3 nucleotides read TGTGCCAGCAGCTTAGATGCGGGAACCTACTATGGCTACACCTTC. Residues: CASSLDAGTYYGYTF. The whole variable domain, filled in from reference TRBV7-2 and TRBJ1-2, reads GAGVSQSPSNKVTEKGKDVELRCDPISGHTALYWYRQSLGQGLEFLIYFQGNSAPDKSGLPSDRFSAERTGGSVSTLTIQRTQQEDSAVYLCASSLDAGTYYGYTFGSGTRLTVV.

This clonotype was observed at least ten times. CDR3: CSARNLQDSNQPQHF. In nucleotides, the CDR3 is TGCAGTGCCCGAAATTTGCAGGATAGCAATCAGCCCCAGCATTTT. The chain carries TRBV20-1 and TRBJ1-5, with no clear D. Germline CDR1 and CDR2: DFQATT and SNEGSKA (reference sequence). This CDR3 has 15 amino acids. V was cut by 6 bases and J by 0 bases, with 15 bases left in between.

This clonotype showed up many times. This chain uses TRBV6-1 with TRBJ1-3, with D unclear. The V end was cut by 10 bases, the J end by 0 bases, with 10 bases between. The CDR3 spans 13 residues. Germline CDR1 MNHNS, CDR2 SASEGT. The CDR3 region has the DNA TGTGCCATCCGAGACTCCTCTGGAAACACCATATATTTT. This translates into CAIRDSSGNTIYF.

This clonotype was detected a few times. The chain uses TRBV18 and TRBJ1-2; D is perhaps TRBD1 (5 bases). V lost 3 bases to trimming and J lost 2 bases, with 13 bases between them. This CDR3 is built from 15 residues. Germline V lookup: CDR1 KGHSH, CDR2 LQKENI. CDR3 bases: TGTGCCAGCTCACCCCAGCGGGACGGAAACTATGGCTACACCTTC. It is translated as CASSPQRDGNYGYTF.

The rearrangement uses TRBV6-1 and TRBJ2-7; TRBD2 matches 11 bases. The germline V gene has CDR1 MNHNS and CDR2 SASEGT. The CDR3 is made up of 15 amino acids. Germline trimming cut 7 bases from V and 3 bases from J; bases unmatched to any gene: 8. CDR3 nucleotide sequence: TGTGCCAGCACAGGTGAACTAGCGGGAGTCTACGAGCAGTACTTC. Protein sequence: CASTGELAGVYEQYF.

This clonotype occurred many times. The chain uses TRBV20-1 and TRBJ2-7, with 7 bases fitting TRBD1. V trimming: 2 bases; J trimming: 4 bases; junction bases outside the gene matches: 14. The length of the CDR3 is 16 residues. In germline, CDR1 is DFQATT, CDR2 SNEGSKA (reference sequence). The CDR3 reads CSARNLRDSLPYEQYF. The CDR3 DNA follows: TGCAGTGCTAGAAACCTCCGGGACAGTCTTCCTTACGAGCAGTACTTC.

The rearrangement links TRBV12-3 or TRBV12-4 to TRBJ2-7; D is ambiguous. There are 13 residues in the CDR3. Trimming left V 5 bases short and J 4 bases short, with 12 bases between. As DNA, the CDR3 is TGTGCCAGCAGTGCGGACCGTTCGTACGAGCAGTACTTC. As protein: CASSADRSYEQYF.

This clonotype was picked up many times. The V call is TRBV24-1, the J call TRBJ1-5, with 9 bases identical to TRBD1. The CDR3 loop spans 15 amino acids. Trimming removed 5 bases from V and 6 bases from J; junction bases left unmatched: 7. The V gene's germline CDR1 is KGHDR and CDR2 SFDVKD. CDR3 bases: TGTGCCACCAGTGCCTCGGGACAGGGACCTCAGCCCCAGCATTTT. This sequence encodes CATSASGQGPQPQHF.

V is TRBV13 and J is TRBJ2-7; the D is unclear. CDR1 is PRHDT and CDR2 is FYEKMQ in the germline V gene (reference sequence). The CDR3 is 11 amino acids. V shed 5 bases and J shed 5 bases, with 7 bases lying between them. The CDR3 sequence is CASSAHNEQYF. In DNA, the CDR3 is TGTGCCAGCAGCGCCCACAACGAGCAGTACTTC.

J is TRBJ2-5 and V is TRBV7-2, with D tentatively TRBD1 (5 bases). Germline V gene lookup returns CDR1 SGHTA and CDR2 FQGNSA. The CDR3 length is 15 residues. Trimming took off 2 bases at V and 4 bases at J, with 14 bases between the two ends. The CDR3 coding sequence is TGTGCCAGCAGCTTACCAGGGTCTATCATAGAGACCCAGTACTTC. Amino acid sequence: CASSLPGSIIETQYF.

The V call is TRBV14, the J call TRBJ1-5; possibly TRBD1 for D (5 bases). The germline V gene encodes CDR1 SGHDN and CDR2 FVKESK. This CDR3 region has 13 residues. V dropped 1 base and J dropped 9 bases, with 10 bases sitting between them. The CDR3 DNA follows: TGTGCCAGCAGCCAAGGGGGGTATACGCCCCAGCATTTT. This codes for CASSQGGYTPQHF.